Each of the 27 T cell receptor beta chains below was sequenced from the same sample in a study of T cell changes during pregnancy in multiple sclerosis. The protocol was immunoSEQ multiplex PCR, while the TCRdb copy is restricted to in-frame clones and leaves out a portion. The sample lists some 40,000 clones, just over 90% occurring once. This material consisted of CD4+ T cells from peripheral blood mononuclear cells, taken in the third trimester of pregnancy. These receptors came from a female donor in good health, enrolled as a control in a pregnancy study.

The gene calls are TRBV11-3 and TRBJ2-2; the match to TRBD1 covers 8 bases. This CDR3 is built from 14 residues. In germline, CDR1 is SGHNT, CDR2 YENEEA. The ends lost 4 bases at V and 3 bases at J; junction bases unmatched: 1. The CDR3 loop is CASSSDRDTGELFF. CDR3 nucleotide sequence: TGTGCCAGCAGCTCGGACAGGGACACCGGGGAGCTGTTTTTT. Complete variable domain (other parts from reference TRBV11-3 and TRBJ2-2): EAGVVQSPRYKIIEKKQPVAFWCNPISGHNTLYWYLQNLGQGPELLIRYENEEAVDDSQLPKDRFSAERLKGVDSTLKIQPAELGDSAVYLCASSSDRDTGELFFGEGSRLTVL.

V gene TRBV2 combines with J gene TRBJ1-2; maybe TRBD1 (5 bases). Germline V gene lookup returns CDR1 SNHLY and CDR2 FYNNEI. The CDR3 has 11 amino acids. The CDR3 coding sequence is TGTGGAATCCAGGGTCAGAATGGCTACACCTTC. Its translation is CGIQGQNGYTF.

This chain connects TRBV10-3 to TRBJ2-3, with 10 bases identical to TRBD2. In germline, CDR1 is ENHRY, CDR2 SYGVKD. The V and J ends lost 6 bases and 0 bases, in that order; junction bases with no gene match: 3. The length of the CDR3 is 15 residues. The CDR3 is CAISPLAGSTDTQYF. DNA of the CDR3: TGTGCCATCAGCCCACTAGCGGGAAGCACAGATACGCAGTATTTT.

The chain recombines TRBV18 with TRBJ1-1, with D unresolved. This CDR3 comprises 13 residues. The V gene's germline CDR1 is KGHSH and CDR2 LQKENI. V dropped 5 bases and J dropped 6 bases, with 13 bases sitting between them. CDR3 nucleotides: TGTGCCAGCTCATCAATCGCAGGTTCTGAAGCTTTCTTT. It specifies CASSSIAGSEAFF.

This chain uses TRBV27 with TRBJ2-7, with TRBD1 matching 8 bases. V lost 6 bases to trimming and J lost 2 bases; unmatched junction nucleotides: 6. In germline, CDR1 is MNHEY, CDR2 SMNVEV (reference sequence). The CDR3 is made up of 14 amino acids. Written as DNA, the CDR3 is TGTGCCAGCAGGGAGACAGGGGCCCCCTACGAGCAGTACTTC. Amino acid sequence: CASRETGAPYEQYF.

The CDR3 sequence: CASSSPSRESEAFF. CDR3 nucleotides: TGTGCCAGCAGCTCCCCCTCTAGGGAGTCTGAAGCTTTCTTT. This rearrangement joins TRBV6-5 to TRBJ1-1; D is unresolved. The CDR3 consists of 14 residues. V lost 6 bases and J lost 6, with 17 bases in between. Per germline, CDR1 MNHEY and CDR2 SVGAGI.

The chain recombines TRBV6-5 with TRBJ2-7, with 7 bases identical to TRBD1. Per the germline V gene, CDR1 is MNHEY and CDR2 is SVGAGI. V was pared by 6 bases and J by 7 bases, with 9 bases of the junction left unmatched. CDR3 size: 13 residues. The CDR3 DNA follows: TGTGCCAGCAGCAGCCACAGGGGTAGAGAGCAGTACTTC. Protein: CASSSHRGREQYF.

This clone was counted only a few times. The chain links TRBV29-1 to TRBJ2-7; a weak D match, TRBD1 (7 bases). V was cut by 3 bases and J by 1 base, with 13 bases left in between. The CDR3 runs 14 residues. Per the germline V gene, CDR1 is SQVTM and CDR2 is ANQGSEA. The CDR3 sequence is CSVDHGGQSYEQYF. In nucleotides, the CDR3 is TGCAGCGTTGATCACGGGGGACAGTCCTACGAGCAGTACTTC.

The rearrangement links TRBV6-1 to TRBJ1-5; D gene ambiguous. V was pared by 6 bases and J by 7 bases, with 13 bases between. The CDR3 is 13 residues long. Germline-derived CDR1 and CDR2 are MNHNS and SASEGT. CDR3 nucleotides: TGTGCCAGCAGATTGACAACGGGACAGCCCCAGCATTTT. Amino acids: CASRLTTGQPQHF.

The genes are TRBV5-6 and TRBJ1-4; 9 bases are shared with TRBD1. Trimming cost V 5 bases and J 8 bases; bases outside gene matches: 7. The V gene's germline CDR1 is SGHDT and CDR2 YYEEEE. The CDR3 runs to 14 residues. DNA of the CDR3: TGTGCCAGCAGACAACAGGGGGCGGAAGAAAAACTGTTTTTT. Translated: CASRQQGAEEKLFF.

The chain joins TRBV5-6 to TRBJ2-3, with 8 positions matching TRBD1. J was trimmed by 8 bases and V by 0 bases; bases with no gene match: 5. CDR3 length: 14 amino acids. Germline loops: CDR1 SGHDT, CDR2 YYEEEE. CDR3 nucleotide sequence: TGTGCCAGCAGCTTGGGGGACAGGTCTGGTACGCAGTATTTT. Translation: CASSLGDRSGTQYF.

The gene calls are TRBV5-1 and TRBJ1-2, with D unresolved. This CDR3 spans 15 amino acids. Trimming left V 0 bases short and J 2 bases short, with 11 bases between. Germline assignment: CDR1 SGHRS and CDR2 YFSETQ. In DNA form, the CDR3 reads TGCGCCAGCAGCTTGGCCTGGGGAGTGAACTATGGCTACACCTTC. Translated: CASSLAWGVNYGYTF.

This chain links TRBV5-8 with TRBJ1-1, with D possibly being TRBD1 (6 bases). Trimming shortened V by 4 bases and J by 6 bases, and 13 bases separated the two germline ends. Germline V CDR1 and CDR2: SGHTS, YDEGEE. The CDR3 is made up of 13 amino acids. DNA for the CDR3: TGTGCCAGCAGCAGAACAGGGAGGGCTGAAGCTTTCTTT. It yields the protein CASSRTGRAEAFF.

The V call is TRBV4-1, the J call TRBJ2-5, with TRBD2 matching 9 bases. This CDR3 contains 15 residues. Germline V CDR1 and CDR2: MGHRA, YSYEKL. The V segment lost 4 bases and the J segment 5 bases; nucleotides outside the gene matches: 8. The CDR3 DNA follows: TGCGCCAGCAGCCCAACCGGGACTAGCTATGAGACCCAGTACTTC. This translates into CASSPTGTSYETQYF.

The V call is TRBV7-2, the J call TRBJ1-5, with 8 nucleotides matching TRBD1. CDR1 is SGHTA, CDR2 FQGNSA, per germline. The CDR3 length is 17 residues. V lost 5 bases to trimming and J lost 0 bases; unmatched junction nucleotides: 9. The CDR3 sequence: CASSRGTGHYSNQPQHF. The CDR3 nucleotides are TGTGCCAGCAGCCGCGGGACAGGACATTATAGCAATCAGCCCCAGCATTTT.

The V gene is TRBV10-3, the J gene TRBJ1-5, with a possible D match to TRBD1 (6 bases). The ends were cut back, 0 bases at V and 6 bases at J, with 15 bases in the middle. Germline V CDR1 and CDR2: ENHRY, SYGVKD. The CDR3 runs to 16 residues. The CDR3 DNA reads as TGTGCCATCAGTGAGTCGTCTGGGGGCGCGGGTCAGCCCCAGCATTTT. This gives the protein CAISESSGGAGQPQHF.

CDR3 nucleotides: TGTGCCAGCAGCTTTTCCCCAGGTGGCCAAGAGACCCAGTACTTC. Amino acids: CASSFSPGGQETQYF. V is TRBV7-8 and J is TRBJ2-5; D is unresolved. The CDR3 extends over 15 amino acids. V was trimmed by 3 bases and J by 1 base, leaving 12 bases between them. Germline lookup yields CDR1 SGHVS and CDR2 FQNEAQ.

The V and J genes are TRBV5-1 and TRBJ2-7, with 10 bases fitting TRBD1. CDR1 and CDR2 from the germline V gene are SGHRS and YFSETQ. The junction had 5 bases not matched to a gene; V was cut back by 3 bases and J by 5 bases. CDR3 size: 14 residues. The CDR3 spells CASSSTGGPNEQYF. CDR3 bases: TGCGCCAGCAGCTCGACAGGGGGCCCGAACGAGCAGTACTTC.

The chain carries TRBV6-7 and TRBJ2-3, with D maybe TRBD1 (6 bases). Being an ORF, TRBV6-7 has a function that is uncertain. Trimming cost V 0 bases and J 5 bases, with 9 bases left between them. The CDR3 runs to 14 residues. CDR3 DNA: TGTGCCAGCAGTTACTCGAGCAGGGGAGATACGCAGTATTTT. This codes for CASSYSSRGDTQYF.

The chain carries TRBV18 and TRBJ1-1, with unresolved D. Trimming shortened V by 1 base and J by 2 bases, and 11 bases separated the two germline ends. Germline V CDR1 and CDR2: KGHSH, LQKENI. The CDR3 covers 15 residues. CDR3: CASSPQASGNTEAFF. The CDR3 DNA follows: TGTGCCAGCTCACCACAGGCTTCGGGAAACACTGAAGCTTTCTTT.

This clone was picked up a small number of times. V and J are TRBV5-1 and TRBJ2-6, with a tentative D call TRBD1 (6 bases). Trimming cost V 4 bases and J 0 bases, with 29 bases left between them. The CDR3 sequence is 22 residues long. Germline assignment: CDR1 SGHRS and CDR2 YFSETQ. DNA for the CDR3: TGCGCCAGCAGCCACCGGACAGCTAAGGAAACATTAGATGGCTCTGGGGCCAACGTCCTGACTTTC. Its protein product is CASSHRTAKETLDGSGANVLTF.

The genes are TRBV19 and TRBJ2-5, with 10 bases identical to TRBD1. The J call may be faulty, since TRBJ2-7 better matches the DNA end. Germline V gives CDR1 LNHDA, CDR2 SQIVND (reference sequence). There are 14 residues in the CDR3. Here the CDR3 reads CASSRQGATYEQYF. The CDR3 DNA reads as TGTGCCAGTAGTCGACAGGGGGCTACTTACGAGCAGTACTTC.

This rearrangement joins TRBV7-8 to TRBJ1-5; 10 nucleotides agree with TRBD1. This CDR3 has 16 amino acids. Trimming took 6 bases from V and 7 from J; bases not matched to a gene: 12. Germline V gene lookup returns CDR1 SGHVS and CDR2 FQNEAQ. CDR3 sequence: CASSYGDRGKGQPQHF. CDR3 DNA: TGTGCCAGCAGTTATGGGGACAGGGGTAAGGGGCAGCCCCAGCATTTT.

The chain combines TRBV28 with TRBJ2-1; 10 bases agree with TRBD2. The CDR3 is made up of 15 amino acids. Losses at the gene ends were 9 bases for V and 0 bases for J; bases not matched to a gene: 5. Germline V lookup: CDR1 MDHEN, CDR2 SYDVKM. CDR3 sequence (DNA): TGTGCCAGTATAGCGGGAGGTTACTCCTACAATGAGCAGTTCTTC. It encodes CASIAGGYSYNEQFF.

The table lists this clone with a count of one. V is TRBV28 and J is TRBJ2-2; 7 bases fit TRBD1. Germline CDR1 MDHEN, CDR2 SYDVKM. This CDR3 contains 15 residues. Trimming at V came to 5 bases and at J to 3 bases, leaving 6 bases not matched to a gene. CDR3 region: CASSPHRGDTGELFF. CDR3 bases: TGTGCCAGCAGTCCCCACAGGGGTGACACCGGGGAGCTGTTTTTT.

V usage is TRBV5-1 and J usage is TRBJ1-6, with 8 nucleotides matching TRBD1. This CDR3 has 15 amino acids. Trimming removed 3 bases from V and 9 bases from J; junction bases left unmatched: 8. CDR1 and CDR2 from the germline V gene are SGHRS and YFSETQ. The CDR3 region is CASSSSTGVISPLHF. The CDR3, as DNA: TGCGCCAGCAGCTCTTCGACAGGGGTTATTTCACCCCTCCACTTT.

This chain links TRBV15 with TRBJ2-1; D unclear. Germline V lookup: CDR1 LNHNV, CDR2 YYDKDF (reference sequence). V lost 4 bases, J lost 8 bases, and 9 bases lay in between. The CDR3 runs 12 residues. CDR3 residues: CATSIRRDEQFF. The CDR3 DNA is TGTGCCACCAGCATTCGACGGGATGAGCAGTTCTTC. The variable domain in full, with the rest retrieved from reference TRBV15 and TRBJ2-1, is DAMVIQNPRYQVTQFGKPVTLSCSQTLNHNVMYWYQQKSSQAPKLLFHYYDKDFNNEADTPDNFQSRRPNTSFCFLDIRSPGLGDTAMYLCATSIRRDEQFFGPGTRLTVL.